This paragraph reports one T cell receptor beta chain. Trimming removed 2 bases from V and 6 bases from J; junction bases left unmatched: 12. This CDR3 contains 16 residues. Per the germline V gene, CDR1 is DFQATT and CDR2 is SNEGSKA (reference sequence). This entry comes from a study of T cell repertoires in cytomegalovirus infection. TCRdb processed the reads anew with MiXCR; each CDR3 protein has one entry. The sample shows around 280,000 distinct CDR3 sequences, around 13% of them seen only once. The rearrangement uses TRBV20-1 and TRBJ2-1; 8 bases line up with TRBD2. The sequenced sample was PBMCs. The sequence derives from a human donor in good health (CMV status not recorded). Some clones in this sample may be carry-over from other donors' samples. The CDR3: CSARPPGTRGPNEQFF. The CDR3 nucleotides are TGCAGTGCTAGACCCCCGGGGACTAGGGGCCCCAATGAGCAGTTCTTC.